A selection of T cell receptor beta chains follows, all from one sample in a study of T-cell memory formation after mild COVID-19. From the 5' RACE reads, TCRdb called clonotypes with MiXCR, one entry per CDR3 protein. This table has 75,000 to 95,000 distinct CDR3 sequences, over 13% appearing once. Sequenced input: PBMCs or a T cell subset sorted from them (not recorded which). The receptors were sampled from a man aged 18 to 35 who had mild COVID-19 (a few samples of this study predate the infection). Cell type and time point are not known. Both conserved end residues are part of each CDR3. A D gene is named only where the DNA matches it firmly. The listing skips clone size in some rows; elsewhere it reads once, few, many or a size class.

CDR3nt: TGTGCCAGCAGCCCTGGGGGTTCTCGGGATTTTAGGGAGCAGTTCTTC
CDR3aa: CASSPGGSRDFREQFF
abundance: few
j_gene: TRBJ2-1
d_gene: .
v_gene: TRBV11-2

CDR3nt: TGTGCCACCAGTGGGAGGACTAGCGCCTACGAGCAGTACTTC
CDR3aa: CATSGRTSAYEQYF
abundance: few
j_gene: TRBJ2-7
d_gene: TRBD2
v_gene: TRBV24-1

CDR3nt: TGCAGCGTCCGAGCCCTACCAGATACGCAGTATTTT
CDR3aa: CSVRALPDTQYF
abundance: few
j_gene: TRBJ2-3
d_gene: .
v_gene: TRBV29-1

CDR3nt: TGTGCCAGCAGCTTCCCTTTTCCTCTCTTCTATGGCTACACCTTC
CDR3aa: CASSFPFPLFYGYTF
abundance: few
j_gene: TRBJ1-2
d_gene: .
v_gene: TRBV7-9

CDR3nt: TGTGCCAGCAGCTACGGCCGGACCGGGGAGCTGTTTTTT
CDR3aa: CASSYGRTGELFF
abundance: .
j_gene: TRBJ2-2
d_gene: .
v_gene: TRBV6-6

CDR3nt: TGTGCCAGCTCTCCTCAATTCGGGGCAATAGCCAAAAACATTCAGTACTTC
CDR3aa: CASSPQFGAIAKNIQYF
abundance: .
j_gene: TRBJ2-4
d_gene: .
v_gene: TRBV6-1

CDR3nt: TGTGCCAGCAGCTTATACCCCCAAGGCGGGGCAAGCTCCTACAATGAGCAGTTCTTC
CDR3aa: CASSLYPQGGASSYNEQFF
abundance: many
j_gene: TRBJ2-1
d_gene: .
v_gene: TRBV11-2

CDR3nt: TGCGCCAGCAGTGGTGGGGGTCCTAGTGCGATCAATGAGCAGTTCTTC
CDR3aa: CASSGGGPSAINEQFF
abundance: .
j_gene: TRBJ2-1
d_gene: .
v_gene: TRBV10-1

CDR3nt: TGCAGCTACTGCGAGGGGAACACTGAAGCTTTCTTT
CDR3aa: CSYCEGNTEAFF
abundance: many
j_gene: TRBJ1-1
d_gene: .
v_gene: TRBV29-1

CDR3nt: TGTGCCAGTAGTTTGGACGACGCCTACGAGCAGTACTTC
CDR3aa: CASSLDDAYEQYF
abundance: .
j_gene: TRBJ2-7
d_gene: .
v_gene: TRBV19

CDR3nt: TGTGCCAGCAGCCTAGGGACTAGCGGGGGGGCTTGGACAGATACGCAGTATTTT
CDR3aa: CASSLGTSGGAWTDTQYF
abundance: .
j_gene: TRBJ2-3
d_gene: TRBD2
v_gene: TRBV13

CDR3nt: TGTGCCAGCAGTACCGACCAAGGGGAAAAACTGTTTTTT
CDR3aa: CASSTDQGEKLFF
abundance: .
j_gene: TRBJ1-4
d_gene: .
v_gene: TRBV27

CDR3nt: TGTGCCAGCAGATCCCTACAGGGGGGGAGGACAGATACGCAGTATTTT
CDR3aa: CASRSLQGGRTDTQYF
abundance: .
j_gene: TRBJ2-3
d_gene: .
v_gene: TRBV5-6

CDR3nt: TGTGCCAGCAGCGTTGGGGGCGAGCAGTACTTC
CDR3aa: CASSVGGEQYF
abundance: .
j_gene: TRBJ2-7
d_gene: .
v_gene: TRBV9

CDR3nt: TGCAGTGCTAGAGACGTAACGTGGATAACCTATGGCTACACCTTC
CDR3aa: CSARDVTWITYGYTF
abundance: .
j_gene: TRBJ1-2
d_gene: .
v_gene: TRBV20-1

CDR3nt: TGTGCCAGCAGTTACCCGGCGTCTCAGCCCCAGCATTTT
CDR3aa: CASSYPASQPQHF
abundance: .
j_gene: TRBJ1-5
d_gene: .
v_gene: TRBV6-2/TRBV6-3

CDR3nt: TGTGCCAGCAGCCCAGGGACTAGCGGGGATGTTAATGAGCAGTTCTTC
CDR3aa: CASSPGTSGDVNEQFF
abundance: few
j_gene: TRBJ2-1
d_gene: TRBD2
v_gene: TRBV7-6

CDR3nt: TGCGCCAGCAGCCAACGGGCGGGAGCTTTTAATTCACCCCTCCACTTT
CDR3aa: CASSQRAGAFNSPLHF
abundance: .
j_gene: TRBJ1-6
d_gene: .
v_gene: TRBV4-3

CDR3nt: TGCGCCAGCAGCTTGCCGGGACTAGTTATCCCGAATGAGCAGTTCTTC
CDR3aa: CASSLPGLVIPNEQFF
abundance: few
j_gene: TRBJ2-1
d_gene: TRBD2
v_gene: TRBV5-1

CDR3nt: TGTGCCAGCAGCACAGCGGGGGGGGCCCGGAATGAGCAGTTCTTC
CDR3aa: CASSTAGGARNEQFF
abundance: .
j_gene: TRBJ2-1
d_gene: TRBD2
v_gene: TRBV6-1

CDR3nt: TGTGCCAGCAGCGGCGGGACAGGGGCCTATGGCTACACCTTC
CDR3aa: CASSGGTGAYGYTF
abundance: few
j_gene: TRBJ1-2
d_gene: TRBD1
v_gene: TRBV9

CDR3nt: TGTGCCAGCAGCTCCTTAACAGGGGACCTTCGGGGCACCGGGGAGCTGTTTTTT
CDR3aa: CASSSLTGDLRGTGELFF
abundance: .
j_gene: TRBJ2-2
d_gene: TRBD1
v_gene: TRBV6-6

CDR3nt: TGCGCCAGCAGCGCCGGGACAGGGGGATACGAGCAGTACTTC
CDR3aa: CASSAGTGGYEQYF
abundance: few
j_gene: TRBJ2-7
d_gene: TRBD1
v_gene: TRBV4-3

CDR3nt: TGTGCCAGCAGCTTAGGGACAGGGATCAATGGCTACACCTTC
CDR3aa: CASSLGTGINGYTF
abundance: few
j_gene: TRBJ1-2
d_gene: TRBD1
v_gene: TRBV7-9

CDR3nt: TGTGCCAGCAGTTTAAATGAAGGGCGGAGAAAAAACATTCAGTACTTC
CDR3aa: CASSLNEGRRKNIQYF
abundance: .
j_gene: TRBJ2-4
d_gene: .
v_gene: TRBV12-3/TRBV12-4

CDR3nt: TGTGCCACCAGCATTCAGAGCTCCTACAATGAGCAGTTCTTC
CDR3aa: CATSIQSSYNEQFF
abundance: few
j_gene: TRBJ2-1
d_gene: .
v_gene: TRBV15

CDR3nt: TGTGCCAGCTCACCTGGACAGGGGGCTGAAGCTTTCTTT
CDR3aa: CASSPGQGAEAFF
abundance: few
j_gene: TRBJ1-1
d_gene: TRBD1
v_gene: TRBV18

CDR3nt: TGTGCCAGCAACTCGGGAGCTGGAAACACCATATATTTT
CDR3aa: CASNSGAGNTIYF
abundance: .
j_gene: TRBJ1-3
d_gene: .
v_gene: TRBV12-3/TRBV12-4

CDR3nt: TGTGCCAGCAGCTTGATACAGAACACTGAAGCTTTCTTT
CDR3aa: CASSLIQNTEAFF
abundance: .
j_gene: TRBJ1-1
d_gene: .
v_gene: TRBV7-9

CDR3nt: TGTGCCAGCAGCCCGTGGGCGACAGAAGCGAACACTGAAGCTTTCTTT
CDR3aa: CASSPWATEANTEAFF
abundance: .
j_gene: TRBJ1-1
d_gene: .
v_gene: TRBV11-2

CDR3nt: TGTGCTAGCACCGACACCGGGGAGCTGTTTTTT
CDR3aa: CASTDTGELFF
abundance: .
j_gene: TRBJ2-2
d_gene: .
v_gene: TRBV7-7

CDR3nt: TGTGCCACCTCCGAGGGGACGGGCAATCAGCCCCAGCATTTT
CDR3aa: CATSEGTGNQPQHF
abundance: .
j_gene: TRBJ1-5
d_gene: .
v_gene: TRBV18

CDR3nt: TGTGCCAGCAGCTTAGGCCAGGGATTTCGATACGAGCAGTACTTC
CDR3aa: CASSLGQGFRYEQYF
abundance: few
j_gene: TRBJ2-7
d_gene: .
v_gene: TRBV7-2

CDR3nt: TGTGCCAGCAGCTTAGAGCGCGGGACAGCATATGCGAACACCGGGGAGCTGTTTTTT
CDR3aa: CASSLERGTAYANTGELFF
abundance: .
j_gene: TRBJ2-2
d_gene: .
v_gene: TRBV7-2

CDR3nt: TGTGCCAGCAGCCCCGGGGAGACCATGTTGCAGCCCCAGCATTTT
CDR3aa: CASSPGETMLQPQHF
abundance: .
j_gene: TRBJ1-5
d_gene: .
v_gene: TRBV7-9